The 10 T cell receptor beta chains below all came from one sample that was sequenced in a study of T cells in Graves' hyperthyroidism and ophthalmopathy. Amplification yielded TCR beta CDR3 regions, with RNA transcripts as the source. The HTBI primer set was used in a first-round RT-PCR of the TCR CDR3. TCRdb recomputed calls from the multiplex PCR reads with MiXCR, one row per CDR3 protein. The sample has 490,000 or so distinct CDR3 sequences; roughly 23% are singletons. Sequenced material: blood. All receptors come from a woman in her sixties or seventies with Graves' ophthalmopathy.

This clonotype was seen more than once but under ten times. The chain is built from TRBV7-9 and TRBJ1-2; D is uncertain. V was cut by 5 bases and J by 8 bases, with 21 bases left in between. The CDR3 is made up of 15 amino acids. Looked up from germline, CDR1 is SEHNR and CDR2 is FQNEAQ (reference sequence). This CDR3 is CASSAEVAGSSGYTF. The CDR3 bases are TGTGCCAGCAGCGCAGAGGTCGCGGGATCCTCCGGCTACACCTTC.

This clonotype was picked up a small number of times. The chain uses TRBV13 and TRBJ2-7, with D uncertain. CDR3 length: 12 residues. V lost 5 bases, J lost 6 bases, and 11 bases lay in between. Germline V gene lookup returns CDR1 PRHDT and CDR2 FYEKMQ (reference sequence). CDR3 sequence (DNA): TGTGCCAGCAGCCAAAGCGAAGTCGAGCAGTACTTC. Translating it yields CASSQSEVEQYF.

This clonotype occurred a few times. The chain uses TRBV20-1 and TRBJ1-6; D may be TRBD1 (5 bases). CDR1 DFQATT and CDR2 SNEGSKA come from the germline V gene (reference sequence). The V gene lost 5 bases and the J gene lost 5 bases, with 16 bases spanning the gap. The CDR3 extends over 15 amino acids. DNA for the CDR3: TGCAGTGCTTTCCCTTGGGGGATAGATAATTCACCCCTCCACTTT. Protein: CSAFPWGIDNSPLHF.

This clonotype was found a few times. The chain uses TRBV11-2 and TRBJ2-1, with D maybe TRBD2 (6 bases). Trimming took 1 base from V and 1 from J, leaving 14 bases between them. CDR1 and CDR2 from the germline V gene are SGHAT and FQNNGV. The length of the CDR3 is 17 residues. Here the CDR3 DNA reads TGTGCCAGCAGCTTAGTCATCGCAGGGAGGTCCTACAATGAGCAGTTCTTC. Translating it yields CASSLVIAGRSYNEQFF.

In nucleotides, the CDR3 is TGTGCCAGCAGATTGGCTTCGTACACCTTC. The encoded protein is CASRLASYTF. The V and J genes are TRBV6-1 and TRBJ1-2; D remains unclear. The CDR3 is 10 residues long. Germline loops: CDR1 MNHNS, CDR2 SASEGT. The V end was cut by 6 bases, the J end by 11 bases, with 10 bases between.

This clonotype has a handful of counts. This rearrangement joins TRBV12-3 or TRBV12-4 to TRBJ2-7, with 10 bases aligning to TRBD2. V gave up 3 bases and J gave up 5 bases; unmatched junction bases: 4. The CDR3 is 14 residues long. The CDR3 DNA is TGTGCCAGCAGTTTGACAGCGGGAGGGAACGAGCAGTACTTC. Protein sequence: CASSLTAGGNEQYF.

This clonotype was detected ten times or more. In nucleotides, the CDR3 is TGTGCCAGCGATGAGGGGACTCAATCCTACAATGAGCAGTTCTTC. Translation: CASDEGTQSYNEQFF. This chain joins TRBV28 and TRBJ2-1; D possibly corresponds to TRBD2 (6 bases). The V gene lost 8 bases and the J gene lost 1 base, with 15 bases spanning the gap. This CDR3 spans 15 amino acids. The germline V gene encodes CDR1 MDHEN and CDR2 SYDVKM.

This clonotype was observed a few times. This sequence joins TRBV20-1 and TRBJ2-7; D ambiguous. V was trimmed by 3 bases and J by 2 bases, leaving 8 bases between them. The CDR3 covers 12 residues. Per the germline V gene, CDR1 is DFQATT and CDR2 is SNEGSKA (reference sequence). Here the CDR3 reads CSARYRTYEQYF. As DNA, the CDR3 is TGCAGTGCTAGGTACCGAACCTACGAGCAGTACTTC.

This clonotype was counted once. One base away lies a much larger clone, so this may be a sequencing read error. This chain connects TRBV11-3 to TRBJ2-2, with D tentatively TRBD1 (5 bases). In germline, CDR1 is SGHNT, CDR2 YENEEA. Trimming took off 5 bases at V and 6 bases at J, with 10 bases between the two ends. CDR3 length equals 13 residues. For the CDR3, the DNA is TGTGCCAGCAGCCCCGGCAGGGCCGGGGAGCTGTTTTTT. Translated: CASSPGRAGELFF.

The chain joins TRBV4-1 to TRBJ1-3; D is uncertain. V gave up 0 bases and J gave up 4 bases, with 19 bases separating them. The V gene's germline CDR1 is MGHRA and CDR2 YSYEKL. The CDR3 consists of 18 residues. The CDR3 coding sequence is TGCGCCAGCAGCCAAGATTTAGAGGGTTATGCCTCCGGAAACACCATATATTTT. Its protein product is CASSQDLEGYASGNTIYF.